The entry below describes one T cell receptor (beta chain). This clone has a handful of counts. The target of this receptor is not known. Per-nucleotide qualities are absent, and no much larger clonotype sits a single base away. This specimen's time point label, interpreted: about 25 weeks on oral tofacitinib. Per the publication, the treatment or condition label means: oral pan-JAK inhibitor, 5-10 mg twice daily. Lesional scalp punch biopsies and peripheral blood were obtained from alopecia areata patients. PBMCs were separated by density centrifugation and stained for CD3, CD4 and CD8, after which CD4+ and CD8+ T cells were sorted on a FACSAria. This sample was taken from a study of CD8+ T cells in alopecia areata (dated by TCRdb to between 2017 and 2018). About the full investigation: Treated patients were enrolled in an open-label pilot trial of oral tofacitinib at 5 to 10 mg twice daily for moderate-to-severe alopecia areata. Patients stayed on tofacitinib for 6 to 18 months and then had 6 months of follow-up off drug so that delayed response and recurrence could be assessed. In treated patients, disease severity was measured using the SALT score, which gives the percentage of scalp surface area affected. The study used high-throughput TCRbeta sequencing to examine T cell clonal expansion in alopecia areata, in both the C3H/HeJ mouse model and human patients. Scalp tissue and sorted CD4+ and CD8+ peripheral blood T cells from patchy and totalis/universalis alopecia areata patients and from healthy controls were covered by human TCRbeta sequencing. Biopsies were taken from tofacitinib-treated patients at baseline and at 4 and 24 weeks of treatment, and a later scalp biopsy was taken in several of the tofacitinib-treated patients. Scalp clonality was compared across normal scalp (n=4), patchy alopecia areata scalp (n=8), and alopecia totalis/universalis scalp (n=8). RNA was extracted with the PAXgene miRNA kit for fixed scalp, the miRNeasy kit for PBMCs, and the RNeasy kit for mouse skin. immunoSEQ multiplex PCR using 35 Vbeta forward primers and 13 Jbeta reverse primers was used to amplify TCRbeta CDR3 regions.

Receptor libraries were prepared by the immunoSEQ multiplex PCR assay. RNA was extracted from all samples and reverse transcribed into cDNA, which served as template for TCR sequencing. First-strand cDNA was synthesized with SuperScript III using a 2:1 mix of oligo-dT and random hexamers. A synthetic immune receptor repertoire was used to assess amplification bias, and residual bias was removed computationally. Per the source publication's procedure: Raw reads were preprocessed to remove errors, and CDR3 was defined by IMGT conventions from the conserved cysteine to phenylalanine. To get clonality, Shannon entropy was normalized by log2 of the number of productive unique TCRs and the result was subtracted from 1. Whether each scalp clone was CD4 or CD8 was inferred by checking scalp TCRbeta sequences against the CD4 and CD8 repertoires from sorted blood. TCRdb retrieved this table from immuneACCESS and kept in-frame rearrangements only. Not all clones are present; in checked studies, unresolved V genes account for under half, and no reason is known for the remainder. The DNA was the basis for D and trimming; V, J and clone size are from that table. The sample table holds 80,000 to 100,000 clones, of which 44% were seen once. The ten largest make up less than 20% of the sample.

Points the paper makes about the study in general: Many expanded lesional clones were found to persist in scalp and blood during tofacitinib treatment, and relapse after treatment cessation may be partly explained by this persistence. Compared with mice, TCR sequences shared between patients were less clear, possibly partly because of HLA diversity across the patient population. Lesional scalp, especially in alopecia totalis/universalis, showed higher clonality and more expanded CD8+ clones than normal scalp, suggesting antigenic drive. Scalp clonality and the number of expanded CD8+ clones among the top 100 scalp clones were significantly decreased by tofacitinib. Resident alphabeta T cells in normal human skin are also sequenced, complicating scalp TCR repertoire analysis, unlike mouse skin dominated by gammadelta T cells. Because the treated cohort was small and had only one nonresponder, larger studies are needed to examine links between baseline CD8+ expansion and response.

This sample comprised CD8+ T cells sorted from blood, obtained at week 24, from a patient treated with tofacitinib. The TCR comes from a human donor with alopecia areata.

The bases are TGTGCCAGTAGTATGCAGGGGGGCGAAACTAATGAAAAACTGTTTTTT. Translated, this is CASSMQGGETNEKLFF. Rearrangement joined TRBV19 to TRBJ1-4; 7 bases in the middle match TRBD1. V ends up 3 bases short and J 1 base short, with an unmatched junction base count of 5. Inclusive of the bounding cysteine and phenylalanine, the CDR3 is 16 residues long. Only the CDR3 portion is preserved as DNA: 48 bases, with reading frame beginning at the first base. As encoded in the germline V gene (reference sequence), CDR1 is LNHDA while CDR2 is SQIVND.